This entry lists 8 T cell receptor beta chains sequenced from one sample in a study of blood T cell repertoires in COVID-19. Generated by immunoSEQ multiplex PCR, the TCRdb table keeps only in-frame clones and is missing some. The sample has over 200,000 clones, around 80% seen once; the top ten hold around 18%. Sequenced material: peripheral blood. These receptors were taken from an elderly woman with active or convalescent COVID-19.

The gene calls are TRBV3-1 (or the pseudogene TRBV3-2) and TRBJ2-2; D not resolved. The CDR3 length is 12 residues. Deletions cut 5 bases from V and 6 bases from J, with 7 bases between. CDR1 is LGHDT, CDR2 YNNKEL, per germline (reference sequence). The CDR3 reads CASSAFSGELFF. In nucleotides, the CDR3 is TGTGCCAGCAGCGCGTTTTCCGGGGAGCTGTTTTTT.

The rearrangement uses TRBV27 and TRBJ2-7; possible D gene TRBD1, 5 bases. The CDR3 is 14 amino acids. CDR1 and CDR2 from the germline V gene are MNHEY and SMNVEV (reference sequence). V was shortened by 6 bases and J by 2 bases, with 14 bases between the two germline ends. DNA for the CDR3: TGTGCCAGCAGCCGATCCAGGGCCACCTACGAGCAGTACTTC. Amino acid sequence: CASSRSRATYEQYF.

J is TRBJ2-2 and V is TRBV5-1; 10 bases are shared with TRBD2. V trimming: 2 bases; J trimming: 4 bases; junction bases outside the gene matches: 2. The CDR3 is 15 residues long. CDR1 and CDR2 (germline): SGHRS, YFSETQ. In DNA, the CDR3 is TGCGCCAGCAGCTTACCTAGCGGGGGCACCGGGGAGCTGTTTTTT. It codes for CASSLPSGGTGELFF.

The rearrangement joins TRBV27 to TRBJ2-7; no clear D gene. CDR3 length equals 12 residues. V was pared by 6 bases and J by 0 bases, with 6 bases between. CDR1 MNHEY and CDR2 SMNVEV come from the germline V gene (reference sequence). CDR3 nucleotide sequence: TGTGCCAGCAGCCGAGGCTCCTACGAGCAGTACTTC. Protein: CASSRGSYEQYF.

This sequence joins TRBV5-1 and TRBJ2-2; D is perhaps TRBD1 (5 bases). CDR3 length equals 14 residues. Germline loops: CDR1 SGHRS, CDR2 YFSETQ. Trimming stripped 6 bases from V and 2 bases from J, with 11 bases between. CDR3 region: CASTETANTGELFF. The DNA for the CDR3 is TGCGCCAGCACTGAGACAGCAAACACCGGGGAGCTGTTTTTT. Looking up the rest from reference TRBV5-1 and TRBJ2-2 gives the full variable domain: KAGVTQTPRYLIKTRGQQVTLSCSPISGHRSVSWYQQTPGQGLQFLFEYFSETQRNKGNFPGRFSGRQFSNSRSEMNVSTLELGDSALYLCASTETANTGELFFGEGSRLTVL.

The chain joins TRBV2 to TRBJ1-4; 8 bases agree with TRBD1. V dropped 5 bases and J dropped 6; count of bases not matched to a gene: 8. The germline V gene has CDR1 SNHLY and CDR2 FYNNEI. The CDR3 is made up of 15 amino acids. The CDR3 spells CASSIQTGVYEKLFF. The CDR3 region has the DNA TGTGCCAGCAGTATTCAGACAGGGGTTTATGAAAAACTGTTTTTT.

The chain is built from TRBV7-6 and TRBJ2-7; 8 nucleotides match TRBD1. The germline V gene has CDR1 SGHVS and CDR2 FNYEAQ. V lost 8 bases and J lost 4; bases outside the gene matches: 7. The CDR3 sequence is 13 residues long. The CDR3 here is CASYLQGGYEQYF. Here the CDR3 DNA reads TGTGCCAGCTATCTACAGGGGGGATACGAGCAGTACTTC.

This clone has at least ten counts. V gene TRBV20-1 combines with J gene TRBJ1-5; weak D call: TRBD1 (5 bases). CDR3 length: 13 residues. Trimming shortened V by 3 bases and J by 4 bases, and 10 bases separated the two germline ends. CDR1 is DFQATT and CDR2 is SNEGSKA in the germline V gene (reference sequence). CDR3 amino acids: CSASDPGNQPQHF. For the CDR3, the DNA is TGCAGTGCTAGTGATCCAGGGAATCAGCCCCAGCATTTT.